One and the same sample provided the 31 T cell receptor beta chains below, sequenced in a study of T-cell reconstitution after alpha-beta-depleted transplantation in children. Study-wide points: T-cell numbers and diversity one year post-transplant derived largely from freshly generated T cells.

No antigens are known for them. Unique molecular identifiers were incorporated during preparation of the TCRbeta library. TCRdb re-analysed the PCR reads in MiXCR, keeping a single row per CDR3 protein. The sample includes some 300,000 distinct CDR3 sequences, over 7.5% of them seen just once. The sample was peripheral blood, taken 360 days after TCRalphabeta/CD19-depleted stem cell transplant. All receptors come from a female patient aged 2-10 years who had a stem cell transplant for Fanconi anemia, so the T cells may come from the graft donor.

This clonotype was recorded at least ten times. The chain employs TRBV12-5 and TRBJ2-1; perhaps TRBD2 as D (5 bases). This CDR3 spans 12 amino acids. With 5 bases removed from V and 8 bases from J, the gap between germline ends came to 10 bases. CDR1 and CDR2 (germline): LGHNT, FRNRAP. The CDR3 spells CASGTAGHEQFF. CDR3 in DNA: TGTGCTAGTGGTACCGCGGGTCATGAGCAGTTCTTC. The variable domain in full, completed from reference TRBV12-5 and TRBJ2-1, reads DARVTQTPRHKVTEMGQEVTMRCQPILGHNTVFWYRQTMMQGLELLAYFRNRAPLDDSGMPKDRFSAEMPDATLATLKIQPSEPRDSAVYFCASGTAGHEQFFGPGTRLTVL.

This clonotype showed up many times. The gene calls are TRBV7-9 and TRBJ1-3; D ambiguous. The CDR3 extends over 16 amino acids. Trimming cost V 3 bases and J 1 base, with 13 bases left between them. The V gene's germline CDR1 is SEHNR and CDR2 FQNEAQ (reference sequence). CDR3 loop: CASSFEIGSSGNTIYF. CDR3 in DNA: TGTGCCAGCAGCTTTGAAATCGGGTCATCTGGAAACACCATATATTTT.

This clonotype appeared a few times. The V call is TRBV6-1, the J call TRBJ2-1; D is possibly TRBD1 (6 bases). The CDR3 runs 17 residues. V shed 10 bases and J shed 6 bases, with 28 bases lying between them. The V gene's germline CDR1 is MNHNS and CDR2 SASEGT. The CDR3 nucleotides read TGTGCCACCAAGAAAGGGATCGGGACATGGCTCACCAATGAGCAGTTCTTC. This sequence encodes CATKKGIGTWLTNEQFF.

This clonotype was recorded many times. The chain is built from TRBV5-1 and TRBJ2-5, with 8 bases identical to TRBD1. Trimming removed 0 bases from V and 3 bases from J; junction bases left unmatched: 10. The CDR3 has 17 residues. Germline lookup yields CDR1 SGHRS and CDR2 YFSETQ. CDR3 DNA: TGCGCCAGCAGCTTGGAGGGGACAGGTTGGGGAAAAGAGACCCAGTACTTC. The encoded protein is CASSLEGTGWGKETQYF.

This chain connects TRBV9 to TRBJ2-3; 12 bases fit TRBD2. The CDR3 has 16 amino acids. V dropped 3 bases and J dropped 7; count of bases not matched to a gene: 9. Germline V lookup: CDR1 SGDLS, CDR2 YYNGEE. The CDR3 DNA is TGTGCCAGCAGCGGCCCAGGACTAGCGGGATGCTATACGCAGTATTTT. As protein: CASSGPGLAGCYTQYF.

At least ten counts were recorded for this clonotype. The J gene is TRBJ1-1, the V gene TRBV6-1; D is ambiguous. The V end was cut by 6 bases, the J end by 3 bases, with 14 bases between. This CDR3 comprises 14 residues. Germline V gives CDR1 MNHNS, CDR2 SASEGT. CDR3 region: CASSSRVVYTEAFF. The CDR3 bases are TGTGCCAGCAGCTCCCGGGTGGTTTACACTGAAGCTTTCTTT.

This clonotype was seen a single time. J is TRBJ1-5 and V is TRBV6-2 or TRBV6-3; TRBD1 matches 8 bases. The CDR3 is 17 amino acids. The germline gives CDR1 MNHEY, CDR2 SVGEGT. The ends lost 2 bases at V and 10 bases at J; junction bases unmatched: 16. CDR3 in amino acids: CASSYGTGGPGLVPQHF. Here the CDR3 DNA reads TGTGCCAGCAGTTACGGAACAGGGGGACCCGGTTTAGTCCCCCAGCATTTT.

V and J are TRBV7-8 and TRBJ1-2; D perhaps matches TRBD1 (6 bases). CDR1 SGHVS and CDR2 FQNEAQ come from the germline V gene. The ends were cut back, 4 bases at V and 8 bases at J, with 29 bases in the middle. The CDR3 is 18 amino acids. The CDR3 loop is CASSSVQYTGRGPWGYTF. The DNA for the CDR3 is TGTGCCAGCAGCTCCGTACAGTATACAGGGAGAGGTCCTTGGGGCTACACCTTC.

This sequence joins TRBV7-6 and TRBJ2-3; no definite D call. V lost 2 bases, J lost 5 bases, and 8 bases lay in between. The CDR3 loop spans 13 amino acids. The germline V gene encodes CDR1 SGHVS and CDR2 FNYEAQ. CDR3 sequence reads: CASSLIFRDTQYF. CDR3 DNA: TGTGCCAGCAGCTTAATCTTCCGAGATACGCAGTATTTT.

This clonotype was seen a few times. The chain has TRBV7-6 and TRBJ2-7; a weak D match, TRBD2 (5 bases). The CDR3 has 14 amino acids. Germline loops: CDR1 SGHVS, CDR2 FNYEAQ. With 5 bases removed from V and 1 base from J, the gap between germline ends came to 12 bases. CDR3 protein: CASSERGWSYEQYF. The CDR3 nucleotides read TGTGCCAGCAGCGAACGAGGGTGGTCCTACGAGCAGTACTTC.

This clonotype has at least ten counts. The chain is built from TRBV5-5 and TRBJ2-7; TRBD2 aligns across 8 bases. This CDR3 contains 16 residues. Germline assignment: CDR1 SGHKS and CDR2 YYEKEE (reference sequence). V lost 0 bases to trimming and J lost 1 base; unmatched junction nucleotides: 6. The CDR3 sequence is CASSLASRLASYEQYF. The CDR3 region has the DNA TGTGCCAGCAGCTTGGCCAGTAGACTAGCGTCCTACGAGCAGTACTTC.

Only a few counts were recorded for this clonotype. This chain connects TRBV7-2 to TRBJ2-3, with a possible D match to TRBD2 (5 bases). Germline V gene data show CDR1 as SGHTA and CDR2 as FQGNSA. The V and J ends lost 9 bases and 2 bases respectively, with 15 bases between them. This CDR3 contains 14 residues. The CDR3 spells CASLRTYNTDTQYF. In nucleotides, the CDR3 is TGTGCCAGTCTCAGGACTTACAACACAGATACGCAGTATTTT.

This clonotype has a count of ten or more. The chain employs TRBV5-1 and TRBJ1-2; a possible D gene is TRBD1 (5 bases). The germline CDR1 and CDR2 sequences are SGHRS and YFSETQ. CDR3 length equals 14 residues. V lost 3 bases to trimming and J lost 2 bases, with 11 bases between them. Written as DNA, the CDR3 is TGCGCCAGCAGCTCAACCGGGACGAACTATGGCTACACCTTC. Its translation is CASSSTGTNYGYTF. The whole variable domain, filled in from reference TRBV5-1 and TRBJ1-2, reads KAGVTQTPRYLIKTRGQQVTLSCSPISGHRSVSWYQQTPGQGLQFLFEYFSETQRNKGNFPGRFSGRQFSNSRSEMNVSTLELGDSALYLCASSSTGTNYGYTFGSGTRLTVV.

This clonotype was recorded a few times. V usage is TRBV6-5 and J usage is TRBJ2-5, with TRBD1 as a possible D gene (5 bases). CDR1 and CDR2 from the germline V gene are MNHEY and SVGAGI. V was cut by 1 base and J by 4 bases, with 10 bases left in between. The CDR3 length is 14 residues. CDR3 in amino acids: CASSYYQGSETQYF. As DNA, the CDR3 is TGTGCCAGCAGTTACTATCAGGGATCAGAGACCCAGTACTTC.

In this sample, this clonotype turned up many times. CDR3 bases: TGTGCCAGCAGTTTAAATGGGGAACTTGAGCAGTTCTTC. As protein: CASSLNGELEQFF. The chain recombines TRBV27 with TRBJ2-1; unclear D gene. This CDR3 spans 13 amino acids. The V end lost 2 bases, the J end lost 9 bases, and 11 bases lay between the germline ends. Germline V gene sequence: CDR1 MNHEY, CDR2 SMNVEV (reference sequence).

Many counts were recorded for this clonotype. Written as DNA, the CDR3 is TGTGCCAGCGGAAAAGGGTCCCGGAGGAATGAGCAGTTCTTC. Amino acids: CASGKGSRRNEQFF. The chain is built from TRBV6-1 and TRBJ2-1, with a weak D call TRBD2 (5 bases). The CDR3 sequence is 14 residues long. Germline lookup yields CDR1 MNHNS and CDR2 SASEGT. The V end lost 8 bases, the J end lost 7 bases, and 18 bases lay between the germline ends.

The rearrangement joins TRBV29-1 to TRBJ1-2; no clear D gene. V was cut by 7 bases and J by 13 bases, with 10 bases left in between. The CDR3 consists of 8 residues. Looked up from germline, CDR1 is SQVTM and CDR2 is ANQGSEA. This CDR3 is CSEVSGTF. The CDR3 DNA follows: TGCAGCGAGGTTTCGGGCACCTTC.

This clonotype has at least ten counts. The rearrangement links TRBV20-1 to TRBJ2-5, with a tentative D call TRBD2 (6 bases). Germline V gene data show CDR1 as DFQATT and CDR2 as SNEGSKA (reference sequence). This CDR3 has 15 residues. V lost 6 bases to trimming and J lost 2 bases, with 19 bases between them. Here the CDR3 DNA reads TGCAGTGCGGGTCTTGCGGGGCACCTACAAGAGACCCAGTACTTC. Residues: CSAGLAGHLQETQYF.

This clonotype was seen many times. The DNA for the CDR3 is TGTGCCAGCAGCTTAATAGTGGGTGTAGGGGGTGAGCAGTTCTTC. Translating gives CASSLIVGVGGEQFF. The V and J genes are TRBV7-2 and TRBJ2-1, with a tentative D call TRBD1 (6 bases). Germline V gene data show CDR1 as SGHTA and CDR2 as FQGNSA. The CDR3 consists of 15 residues. The V end was cut by 2 bases, the J end by 9 bases, with 17 bases between.

In this sample, this clonotype turned up many times. J is TRBJ2-1 and V is TRBV9; the D is unclear. Germline V gene lookup returns CDR1 SGDLS and CDR2 YYNGEE. The CDR3 spans 12 residues. The ends were cut back, 4 bases at V and 5 bases at J, with 7 bases in the middle. The CDR3 loop reads CASSSENNEQFF. The CDR3 coding sequence is TGTGCCAGCAGCTCAGAAAACAATGAGCAGTTCTTC.

This sequence joins TRBV21-1 and TRBJ1-2; TRBD1, as called in the table, went unchecked against the DNA. TRBV21-1 is a pseudogene. The CDR3 is made up of 15 amino acids. CDR3 sequence reads: CASTDDRWPIWGYTF. The DNA of the CDR3 is TGTGCCAGCACCGACGACAGGTGGCCGATATGGGGCTACACCTTC.

The chain links TRBV6-2 or TRBV6-3 to TRBJ2-1; D gene ambiguous. The CDR3 consists of 13 residues. V lost 5 bases, J lost 3 bases, and 8 bases lay in between. Per germline, CDR1 MNHEY and CDR2 SVGEGT. The chain's CDR3 is CASSQAYYNEQFF. The CDR3 region has the DNA TGTGCCAGCAGTCAGGCTTACTACAATGAGCAGTTCTTC.

V usage is TRBV20-1 and J usage is TRBJ2-5; D unclear. The CDR3 spans 12 residues. Germline-derived CDR1 and CDR2 are DFQATT and SNEGSKA (reference sequence). Trimming shortened V by 3 bases and J by 4 bases, and 9 bases separated the two germline ends. The CDR3 spells CSASFNVETQYF. The CDR3 region has the DNA TGCAGTGCTAGTTTCAATGTAGAGACCCAGTACTTC.

V usage is TRBV7-9 and J usage is TRBJ2-2; 9 nucleotides agree with TRBD1. This CDR3 region has 17 residues. Germline V lookup: CDR1 SEHNR, CDR2 FQNEAQ (reference sequence). V was clipped by 4 bases and J by 5 bases; unmatched bases: 11. CDR3 loop: CASSYRKTDRGTGELFF. The CDR3 nucleotides are TGTGCCAGCAGCTACCGCAAAACGGACAGGGGAACCGGGGAGCTGTTTTTT.

This clonotype was found many times. This chain links TRBV29-1 with TRBJ1-1; a possible D gene is TRBD1 (5 bases). The CDR3 consists of 14 residues. V was cut by 3 bases and J by 4 bases, with 15 bases left in between. CDR1 and CDR2 from the germline V gene are SQVTM and ANQGSEA. The CDR3 nucleotides are TGCAGCGTTGAGGATGGGGTCGGGGGCACTGAAGCTTTCTTT. It translates to CSVEDGVGGTEAFF.

For this clonotype: A much larger clone lies a single base off, so this may be a read error. The gene calls are TRBV6-1 and TRBJ1-2; a possible D gene is TRBD1 (5 bases). CDR1 MNHNS and CDR2 SASEGT come from the germline V gene. This CDR3 is 13 amino acids long. DNA of the CDR3: TGTGACAGCAGTCTGTTGGGGGGAGAGGGCTACACCTTC. It translates to CDSSLLGGEGYTF.

The CDR3 region is CASSGTGLNQPQHF. The CDR3 DNA follows: TGTGCCAGCAGCGGGACAGGGTTGAATCAGCCCCAGCATTTT. The rearrangement links TRBV6-2 or TRBV6-3 to TRBJ1-5; 9 bases are shared with TRBD1. The germline gives CDR1 MNHEY, CDR2 SVGEGT. This CDR3 has 14 amino acids. The ends lost 6 bases at V and 4 bases at J; junction bases unmatched: 4.

The chain joins TRBV5-1 to TRBJ1-1; D call uncertain. Per germline, CDR1 SGHRS and CDR2 YFSETQ. Trimming removed 0 bases from V and 7 bases from J, with 31 bases in between. The CDR3 contains 20 residues. CDR3 coding DNA: TGCGCCAGCAGCTTGGACAGCGGCTCCACCGATCCCGGGAGTCCCTTTGAAGCTTTCTTT. Its translation is CASSLDSGSTDPGSPFEAFF.

This clonotype has at least ten counts. The V and J genes are TRBV5-1 and TRBJ2-1; the match to TRBD2 covers 11 bases. CDR3 length equals 16 residues. The trim removed 2 bases at V and 4 bases at J, leaving 5 bases unmatched. Germline CDR1 and CDR2: SGHRS and YFSETQ. CDR3 in DNA: TGCGCCAGCAGCTTTAGCGGGGGGGCGGTGTACAATGAGCAGTTCTTC. Protein sequence: CASSFSGGAVYNEQFF.

In its sample, this clonotype was seen many times. The chain carries TRBV29-1 and TRBJ2-7; no definite D call. Germline V gene sequence: CDR1 SQVTM, CDR2 ANQGSEA. The CDR3 consists of 10 residues. V was clipped by 4 bases and J by 1 base, with 2 bases between them. CDR3 sequence reads: CSVGSYEQYF. CDR3 nucleotide sequence: TGCAGCGTTGGATCCTACGAGCAGTACTTC.

DNA of the CDR3: TGTGCCAGCAGCTTACGGGGCGGGACTATGAACAATGAGCAGTTCTTC. It yields the protein CASSLRGGTMNNEQFF. The rearrangement joins TRBV7-3 to TRBJ2-1; 7 bases are shared with TRBD2. CDR3 size: 16 residues. J lost 5 bases, V lost 2 bases, and 9 bases had no gene match. CDR1 is SGHTA, CDR2 FQGTGA, per germline. Supplemented by reference TRBV7-3 and TRBJ2-1, the full variable domain reads GAGVSQTPSNKVTEKGKYVELRCDPISGHTALYWYRQSLGQGPEFLIYFQGTGAADDSGLPNDRFFAVRPEGSVSTLKIQRTERGDSAVYLCASSLRGGTMNNEQFFGPGTRLTVL.